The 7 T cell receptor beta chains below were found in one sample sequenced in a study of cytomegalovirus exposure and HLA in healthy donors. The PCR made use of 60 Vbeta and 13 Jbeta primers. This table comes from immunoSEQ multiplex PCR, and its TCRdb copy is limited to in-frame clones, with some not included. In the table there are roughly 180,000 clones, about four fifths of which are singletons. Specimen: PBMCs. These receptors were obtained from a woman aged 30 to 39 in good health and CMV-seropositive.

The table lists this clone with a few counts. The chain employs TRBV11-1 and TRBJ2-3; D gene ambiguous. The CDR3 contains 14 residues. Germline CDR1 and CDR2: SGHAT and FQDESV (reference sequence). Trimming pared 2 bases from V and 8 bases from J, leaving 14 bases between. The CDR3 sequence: CASSLIELDSTQYF. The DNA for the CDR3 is TGTGCCAGCAGCTTAATAGAGCTTGACTCTACGCAGTATTTT.

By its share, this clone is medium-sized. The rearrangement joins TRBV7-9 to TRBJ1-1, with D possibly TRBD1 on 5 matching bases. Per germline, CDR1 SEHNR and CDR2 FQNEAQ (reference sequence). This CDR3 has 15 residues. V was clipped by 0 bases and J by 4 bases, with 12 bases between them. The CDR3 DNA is TGTGCCAGCAGCTTAGCCCCCGGGGGAAGCACTGAAGCTTTCTTT. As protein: CASSLAPGGSTEAFF.

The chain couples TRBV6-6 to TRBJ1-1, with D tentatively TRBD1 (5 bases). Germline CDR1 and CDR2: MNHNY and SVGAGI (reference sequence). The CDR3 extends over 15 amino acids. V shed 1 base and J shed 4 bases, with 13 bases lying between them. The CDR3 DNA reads TGTGCCAGCAGTTACTTTACCCAGGGATTCACTGAAGCTTTCTTT. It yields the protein CASSYFTQGFTEAFF.

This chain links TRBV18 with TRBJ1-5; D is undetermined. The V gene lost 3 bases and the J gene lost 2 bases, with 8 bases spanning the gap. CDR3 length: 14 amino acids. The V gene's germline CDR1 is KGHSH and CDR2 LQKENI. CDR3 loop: CASSPSGGNQPQHF. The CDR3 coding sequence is TGTGCCAGCTCACCGAGCGGCGGCAATCAGCCCCAGCATTTT.

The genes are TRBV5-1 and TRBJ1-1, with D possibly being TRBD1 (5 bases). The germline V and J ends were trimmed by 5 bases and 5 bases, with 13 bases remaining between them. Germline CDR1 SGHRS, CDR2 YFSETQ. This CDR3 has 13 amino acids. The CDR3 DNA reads TGCGCCAGCAGTGGGGCCCTGGGGACTGAAGCTTTCTTT. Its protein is CASSGALGTEAFF.

CDR3 sequence reads: CASSGTGLRSYNEQFF. DNA of the CDR3: TGTGCCAGCAGTGGAACGGGACTCCGCTCCTACAATGAGCAGTTCTTC. This chain uses TRBV25-1 with TRBJ2-1; a possible D gene is TRBD2 (6 bases). The CDR3 sequence is 16 residues long. Germline loops: CDR1 MGHDK, CDR2 SYGVNS. Between the trimmed V and J ends, which lost 4 bases and 0 bases, there was a span of 13 bases.

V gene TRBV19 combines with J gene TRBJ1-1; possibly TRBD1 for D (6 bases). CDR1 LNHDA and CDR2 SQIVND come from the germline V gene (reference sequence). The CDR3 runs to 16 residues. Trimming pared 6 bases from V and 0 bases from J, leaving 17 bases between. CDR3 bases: TGTGCCAGTAGGGGGGAGGGACAAATTTTGAACACTGAAGCTTTCTTT. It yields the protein CASRGEGQILNTEAFF. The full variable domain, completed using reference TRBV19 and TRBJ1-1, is DGGITQSPKYLFRKEGQNVTLSCEQNLNHDAMYWYRQDPGQGLRLIYYSQIVNDFQKGDIAEGYSVSREKKESFPLTVTSAQKNPTAFYLCASRGEGQILNTEAFFGQGTRLTVV.